The sequence of this T cell receptor beta chain was determined in a study of shared clonotypes between healthy human individuals. Study-wide background: CD4 naive and memory got three plates each, CD8 naive two, CD8 memory one.

Positively selected for CCR7, the CD45RO-negative cells used as naive CD8 cells excluded terminally differentiated effector memory CD45RA+ cells. The repertoire was sequenced with immunoSEQ multiplex PCR; TCRdb's copy has only in-frame clones and lacks some. The table lists approximately 2,200,000 clones, roughly 91% of them singletons. The trim removed 6 bases at V and 8 bases at J, leaving 9 bases unmatched. Germline V gene lookup returns CDR1 MNHNS and CDR2 SASEGT. The length of the CDR3 is 14 residues. Remarks on this clone: Its antigen is still unknown.

Findings of the study overall: A generally larger estimated richness was seen in naive subsets than in memory subsets.

The sequence was obtained from a man aged 18 to 35 in good health. Some clones in this sample may be carry-over from other donors' samples. The chain employs TRBV6-1 and TRBJ1-4; 7 bases map to TRBD1. The sample comprised naive CD8+ T cells from PBMCs. The DNA of the CDR3 is TGTGCCAGCAGAAGACAGGGCAAAGGCGAAAAACTGTTTTTT. Protein: CASRRQGKGEKLFF.